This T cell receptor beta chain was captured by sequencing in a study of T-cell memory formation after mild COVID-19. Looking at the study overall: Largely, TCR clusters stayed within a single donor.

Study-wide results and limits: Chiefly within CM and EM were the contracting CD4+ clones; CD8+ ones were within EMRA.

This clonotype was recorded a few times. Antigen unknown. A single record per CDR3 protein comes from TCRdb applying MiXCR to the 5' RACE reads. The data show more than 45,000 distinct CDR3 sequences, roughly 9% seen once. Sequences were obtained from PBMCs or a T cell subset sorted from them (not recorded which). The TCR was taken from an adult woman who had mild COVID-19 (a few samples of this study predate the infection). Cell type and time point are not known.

CDR3 sequence reads: CASRTGELFF. DNA of the CDR3: TGTGCCTCCAGGACCGGGGAGCTGTTTTTT. V gene TRBV30 combines with J gene TRBJ2-2; D call uncertain. Germline loops: CDR1 GTSNPN, CDR2 SVGIG (reference sequence). The CDR3 extends over 10 amino acids. Trimming removed 7 bases at V and 5 bases at J, with 5 bases between.